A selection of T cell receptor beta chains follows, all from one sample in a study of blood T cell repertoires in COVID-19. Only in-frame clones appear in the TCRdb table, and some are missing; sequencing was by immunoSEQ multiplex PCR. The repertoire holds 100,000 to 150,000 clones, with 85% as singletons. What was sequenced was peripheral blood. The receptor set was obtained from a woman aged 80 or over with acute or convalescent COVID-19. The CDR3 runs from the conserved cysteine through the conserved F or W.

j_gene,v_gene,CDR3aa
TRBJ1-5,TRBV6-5,CASRTRGNQPQHF
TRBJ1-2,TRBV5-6,CASRTRSSYGYTF
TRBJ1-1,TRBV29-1,CSVEESYTEAFF
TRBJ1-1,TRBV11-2,CASTKLVGTGFPEAFF
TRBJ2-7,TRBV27,CASSLRGNYEQYF
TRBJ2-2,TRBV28,CASNGDGNTGELFF
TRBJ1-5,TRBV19,CASSREETQHF
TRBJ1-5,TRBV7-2,CASASGANSNQPQHF
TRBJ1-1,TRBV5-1,CASSQQGVRTEAFF
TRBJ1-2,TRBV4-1,CASSQSGTPGSYGYTF
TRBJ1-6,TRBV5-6,CASSLDKYNSPLHF
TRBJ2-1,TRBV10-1,CASSPDSRPLPCNEQFF
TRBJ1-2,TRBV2,CASSEGREDGYTF
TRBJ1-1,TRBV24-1,CATSVGGTNTEAFF
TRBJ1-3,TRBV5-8,CASSLVGDRGNTIYF
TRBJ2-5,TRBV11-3,CASILTGSPETQYF
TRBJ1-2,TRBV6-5,CASSKSTANYGYTF
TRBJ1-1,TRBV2,CATKQGHTEAFF
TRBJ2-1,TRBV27,CASSLSTVSYNEQFF
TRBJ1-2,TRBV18,CASSPPDIRYGYTF
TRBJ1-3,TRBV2,CASRQGTGNTIYF
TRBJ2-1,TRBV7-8,CASSFTGGGYNEQFF
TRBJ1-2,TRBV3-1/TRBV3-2,CASSQVRDRYTF
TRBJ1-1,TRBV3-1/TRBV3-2,CASSPEGGQAFF
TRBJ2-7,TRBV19,CASSMPGGAYEQYF
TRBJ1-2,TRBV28,CASIGSRQYGYTF
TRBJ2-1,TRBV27,CASSPGNGPYNEQFF
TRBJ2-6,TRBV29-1,CSVGGGTGANVLTF
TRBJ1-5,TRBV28,CASSLSAAGVGQPQHF
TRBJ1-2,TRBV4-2,CASSQALRQDYGYTF
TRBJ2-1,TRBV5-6,CASSLTAVEQFF
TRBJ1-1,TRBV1,CTSSQDGQGHMNTEAFF
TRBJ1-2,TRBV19,CASSIRGQLSYTF
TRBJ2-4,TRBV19,CASSQGVAAKNIQYF
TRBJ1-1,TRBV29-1,CSVARGNTEAFF
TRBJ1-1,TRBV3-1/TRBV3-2,CASSRAWGEAEAFF
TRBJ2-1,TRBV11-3,CASSLNIYNEQFF
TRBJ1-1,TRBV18,CASSPTRTYYTEAFF
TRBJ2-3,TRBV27,CASGSMRAFKDTQYF
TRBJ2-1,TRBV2,CASSGGGSGGAGEQFF
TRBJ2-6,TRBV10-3,CASGTASGANVLTF
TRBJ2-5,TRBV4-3,CASSLDRDKTQYF
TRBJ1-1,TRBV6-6,CASSPPGLQGPAFF
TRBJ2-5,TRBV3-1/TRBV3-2,CASSQGVAGGQETQYF